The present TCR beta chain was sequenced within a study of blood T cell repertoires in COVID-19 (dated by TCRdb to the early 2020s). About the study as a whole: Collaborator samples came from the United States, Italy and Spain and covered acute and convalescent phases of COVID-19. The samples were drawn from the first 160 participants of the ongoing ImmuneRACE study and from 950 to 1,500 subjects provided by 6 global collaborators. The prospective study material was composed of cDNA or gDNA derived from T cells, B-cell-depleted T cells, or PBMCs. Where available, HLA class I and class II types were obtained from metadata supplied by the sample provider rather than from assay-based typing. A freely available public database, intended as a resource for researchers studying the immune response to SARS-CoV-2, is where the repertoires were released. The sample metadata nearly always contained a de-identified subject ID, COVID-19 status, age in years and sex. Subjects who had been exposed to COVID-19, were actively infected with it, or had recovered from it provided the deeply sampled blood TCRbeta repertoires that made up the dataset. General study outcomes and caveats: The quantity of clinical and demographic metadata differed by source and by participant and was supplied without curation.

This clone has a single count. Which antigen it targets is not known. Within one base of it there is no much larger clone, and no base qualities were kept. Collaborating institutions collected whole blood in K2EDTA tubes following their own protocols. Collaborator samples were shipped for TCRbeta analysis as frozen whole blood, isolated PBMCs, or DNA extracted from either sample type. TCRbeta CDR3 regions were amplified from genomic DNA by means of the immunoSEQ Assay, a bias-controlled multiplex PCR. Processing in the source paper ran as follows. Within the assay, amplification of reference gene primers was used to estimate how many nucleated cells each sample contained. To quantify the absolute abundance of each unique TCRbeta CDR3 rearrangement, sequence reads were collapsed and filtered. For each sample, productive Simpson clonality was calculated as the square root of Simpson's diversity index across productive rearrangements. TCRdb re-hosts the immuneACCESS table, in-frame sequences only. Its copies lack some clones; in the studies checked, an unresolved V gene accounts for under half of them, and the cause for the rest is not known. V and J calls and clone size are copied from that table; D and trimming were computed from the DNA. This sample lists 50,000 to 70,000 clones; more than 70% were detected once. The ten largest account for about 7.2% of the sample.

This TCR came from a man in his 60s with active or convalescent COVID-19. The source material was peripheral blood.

The nucleotide sequence reads as follows: TGTGCCAGCTCACTACAGGGGGCAGAGCGGCCCCAGCATTTT. This gives the protein CASSLQGAERPQHF. This chain is built from TRBV18 and TRBJ1-5; 9 of the junction bases match TRBD1. The germline V gene yields KGHSH for CDR1 and LQKENI for CDR2. The germline V end is reduced by 4 bases and the J end by 9 bases; junction bases left unmatched: 7. The CDR3, from cysteine to phenylalanine, totals 14 residues. The retained sequence is limited to the CDR3, 42 bases, with the frame set at the first base.